This T cell receptor (beta chain) was captured in a study of cytomegalovirus exposure and HLA in healthy donors. General study results and limits: In vitro, three CMV-associated chains proved specific for CMV antigens.

It was the approximately 120-subject validation cohort, separate from the approximately 690-subject first cohort, to which the donors belonged. The method was immunoSEQ multiplex PCR; TCRdb's version includes in-frame clones alone and lacks a portion of them. The top ten hold more than 0.8% of the sample, which has about 330,000 clones, 70% to 90% seen once. As to this clone: What it recognizes is unknown.

The CDR3 spans 14 residues. From germline, CDR1 is SGHVS and CDR2 FQNEAQ. V gave up 5 bases and J gave up 4 bases; unmatched junction bases: 7. The receptor was isolated from a woman aged 18-29 years in good health and CMV-seronegative. Source material: PBMCs. The chain combines TRBV7-8 with TRBJ2-7; 8 bases align to TRBD1. CDR3 sequence (DNA): TGTGCCAGCAGCGGACGAAGGACAGGGTACGAGCAGTACTTC. Translating gives CASSGRRTGYEQYF.